The 15 T cell receptor beta chains given below trace back to one sample, sequenced in a study of shared T cell receptors in the human thymus. Sequencing was performed with immunoSEQ multiplex PCR; in TCRdb, only in-frame clones are kept and a portion is missing. Of over 65,000 clones listed, about 95% are singletons. Sequenced input: thymocytes. The source of these receptors is a human donor.

The J gene is TRBJ2-1, the V gene TRBV11-2; 8 bases line up with TRBD2. Germline CDR1 SGHAT, CDR2 FQNNGV. There are 12 residues in the CDR3. The V segment lost 5 bases and the J segment 10 bases; nucleotides outside the gene matches: 4. Here the CDR3 reads CASSQTSAEQFF. The CDR3 bases are TGTGCCAGCAGCCAGACTAGCGCCGAGCAGTTCTTC. Using reference TRBV11-2 and TRBJ2-1 for the parts outside the CDR3, the full variable domain is EAGVAQSPRYKIIEKRQSVAFWCNPISGHATLYWYQQILGQGPKLLIQFQNNGVVDDSQLPKDRFSAERLKGVDSTLKIQPAKLEDSAVYLCASSQTSAEQFFGPGTRLTVL.

J is TRBJ2-1 and V is TRBV19; the match to TRBD1 covers 11 bases. The CDR3 is made up of 16 amino acids. Trimming cost V 4 bases and J 6 bases; bases outside gene matches: 8. Germline CDR1 reads LNHDA; CDR2 reads SQIVND (reference sequence). For the CDR3, the DNA is TGTGCCAGTAGTAGACCCCCGGGACAGGGGGTCAATGAGCAGTTCTTC. It codes for CASSRPPGQGVNEQFF.

The chain uses TRBV11-2 and TRBJ2-3; TRBD1 might be the D (6 bases). The V and J ends lost 4 bases and 5 bases respectively, with 22 bases between them. Germline lookup yields CDR1 SGHAT and CDR2 FQNNGV. The CDR3 has 17 amino acids. As DNA, the CDR3 is TGTGCCAGCAGCTCTTCCGGTGATGGGGGCGTGGGAGATACGCAGTATTTT. Its protein product is CASSSSGDGGVGDTQYF.

The chain joins TRBV7-2 to TRBJ2-7, with D perhaps TRBD1 or TRBD2 (5 bases each). This CDR3 has 10 amino acids. Germline V lookup: CDR1 SGHTA, CDR2 FQGNSA. CDR3 residues: CATSGTEQYF. For the CDR3, the DNA is TGTGCTACCTCAGGGACCGAGCAGTACTTC.

A single count supports this clone. V usage is TRBV7-9 and J usage is TRBJ2-6; possibly TRBD1 or TRBD2 for D (7 bases each). The CDR3 spans 15 residues. Trimming pared 3 bases from V and 11 bases from J, leaving 17 bases between. Germline values: CDR1 SEHNR, CDR2 FQNEAQ (reference sequence). The DNA for the CDR3 is TGTGCCAGCAGCTTCGACAGGGAGGGGTACGACGTCCTGACTTTC. Translated, it gives CASSFDREGYDVLTF.

This rearrangement joins TRBV10-3 to TRBJ2-2; 10 bases align to TRBD2. The germline V gene has CDR1 ENHRY and CDR2 SYGVKD. The trim removed 0 bases at V and 4 bases at J, leaving 14 bases unmatched. CDR3 size: 20 residues. The CDR3 spells CAISESLNFASGGRTGELFF. The CDR3 DNA is TGTGCCATCAGTGAGTCATTAAATTTTGCTAGCGGGGGCCGCACCGGGGAGCTGTTTTTT.

This chain links TRBV5-1 with TRBJ1-6; D is unresolved. The CDR3 is 15 residues long. Germline assignment: CDR1 SGHRS and CDR2 YFSETQ. V was shortened by 1 base and J by 7 bases, with 12 bases between the two germline ends. CDR3 in DNA: TGCGCCAGCAGCTTGTACTCGGGAGAAAATTCACCCCTCCACTTT. Translated, it gives CASSLYSGENSPLHF.

CDR3 sequence: CASSQGGPSTEAFF. Written as DNA, the CDR3 is TGCGCCAGCAGCCAAGGGGGGCCATCCACTGAAGCTTTCTTT. This sequence joins TRBV4-1 and TRBJ1-1, with D maybe TRBD1 (6 bases). Germline V CDR1 and CDR2: MGHRA, YSYEKL. Trimming left V 1 base short and J 4 bases short, with 10 bases between. The CDR3 sequence is 14 residues long.

The DNA for the CDR3 is TGTGCCAGCAGCCGTAGCGGGTTCACCTACGAGCAGTACTTC. Protein product: CASSRSGFTYEQYF. The V and J genes are TRBV7-2 and TRBJ2-7; TRBD2 aligns across 7 bases. The CDR3 consists of 14 residues. Trimming took 5 bases from V and 2 from J; bases not matched to a gene: 6. Germline lookup yields CDR1 SGHTA and CDR2 FQGNSA.

The CDR3 DNA sequence: TGTGCCAGCACAACTGATTCGTCGGACACAGATACGCAGTATTTT. It translates to CASTTDSSDTDTQYF. The chain has TRBV27 and TRBJ2-3; D is unresolved. The CDR3 loop spans 15 amino acids. CDR1 is MNHEY, CDR2 SMNVEV, per germline (reference sequence). The V and J ends lost 7 bases and 2 bases respectively, with 16 bases between them.

The V and J genes are TRBV6-1 and TRBJ1-2; D unresolved. Deletions cut 2 bases from V and 8 bases from J, with 12 bases between. The CDR3 runs 13 residues. Germline CDR1 is MNHNS and CDR2 is SASEGT. The CDR3 DNA follows: TGTGCCAGCAGTGAATACGAAATAAAGGGCTACACCTTC. Amino acids: CASSEYEIKGYTF.

The rearrangement joins TRBV19 to TRBJ2-7; D ambiguous. In germline, CDR1 is LNHDA, CDR2 SQIVND (reference sequence). The V and J ends lost 3 bases and 6 bases respectively, with 18 bases between them. The CDR3 is made up of 15 amino acids. In DNA form, the CDR3 reads TGTGCCAGTAGTATCAAGAGAGGTACGTTCCCCGAGCAGTACTTC. Residues: CASSIKRGTFPEQYF.

V usage is TRBV5-1 and J usage is TRBJ1-1, with TRBD1 as a possible D gene (5 bases). CDR1 and CDR2 from the germline V gene are SGHRS and YFSETQ. The CDR3 spans 14 residues. V was cut by 0 bases and J by 6 bases, with 12 bases left in between. The CDR3 loop is CASSLEAGYPEAFF. The CDR3 DNA follows: TGCGCCAGCAGCTTGGAGGCAGGGTACCCTGAAGCTTTCTTT. Using reference TRBV5-1 and TRBJ1-1 for the parts outside the CDR3, the full variable domain is KAGVTQTPRYLIKTRGQQVTLSCSPISGHRSVSWYQQTPGQGLQFLFEYFSETQRNKGNFPGRFSGRQFSNSRSEMNVSTLELGDSALYLCASSLEAGYPEAFFGQGTRLTVV.

The gene calls are TRBV5-1 and TRBJ1-2; D not resolved. V lost 4 bases to trimming and J lost 3 bases, with 16 bases between them. Germline CDR1 is SGHRS and CDR2 is YFSETQ. The CDR3 spans 15 residues. The DNA of the CDR3 is TGCGCCAGCAGCCCGAAATCCCCAGGTGACTATGGCTACACCTTC. Translation gives CASSPKSPGDYGYTF.

V gene TRBV7-3 combines with J gene TRBJ2-2; weak D call: TRBD1 (6 bases). Germline CDR1 reads SGHTA; CDR2 reads FQGTGA. The CDR3 is 16 amino acids. Between the trimmed V and J ends, which lost 5 bases and 1 base, there was a span of 14 bases. DNA for the CDR3: TGTGCCAGCAGCCTACGGACAGAGAAGAACACCGGGGAGCTGTTTTTT. This gives the protein CASSLRTEKNTGELFF.